The clone carrying this T cell receptor (beta chain) is a singleton in its sample. What it binds is unknown. This record belongs to a study of T cells in localized non-small cell lung cancer. CDR1 and CDR2 (germline): MNHEY, SVGAGI. The CDR3 has 14 amino acids. V shed 2 bases, J shed 5 bases, and the junction held 6 bases outside the gene matches. Whole-study findings and limits: Among the tissues sampled, uninvolved adjacent lung had the highest T cell clonality, above tumor. A single tumor region was sequenced, leaving heterogeneity possible. For the top 100 tumor clones, a median approximately 61 also appeared in adjacent lung. Higher adjacent-lung clonality was associated with shorter survival.

TCRdb keeps only in-frame clones here, not all; method: immunoSEQ multiplex PCR. The table shows roughly 30,000 clones, with 88% occurring only once. This material consisted of peripheral blood, taken before any cancer treatment. The clonotype comes from a female donor aged 60 or older with stage III squamous cell lung carcinoma. The chain has TRBV6-5 and TRBJ2-7, with 7 bases identical to TRBD2. The CDR3 bases are TGTGCCAGCAGTTACAAACTAGCGAGCGACGAGCAGTACTTC. Residues: CASSYKLASDEQYF.